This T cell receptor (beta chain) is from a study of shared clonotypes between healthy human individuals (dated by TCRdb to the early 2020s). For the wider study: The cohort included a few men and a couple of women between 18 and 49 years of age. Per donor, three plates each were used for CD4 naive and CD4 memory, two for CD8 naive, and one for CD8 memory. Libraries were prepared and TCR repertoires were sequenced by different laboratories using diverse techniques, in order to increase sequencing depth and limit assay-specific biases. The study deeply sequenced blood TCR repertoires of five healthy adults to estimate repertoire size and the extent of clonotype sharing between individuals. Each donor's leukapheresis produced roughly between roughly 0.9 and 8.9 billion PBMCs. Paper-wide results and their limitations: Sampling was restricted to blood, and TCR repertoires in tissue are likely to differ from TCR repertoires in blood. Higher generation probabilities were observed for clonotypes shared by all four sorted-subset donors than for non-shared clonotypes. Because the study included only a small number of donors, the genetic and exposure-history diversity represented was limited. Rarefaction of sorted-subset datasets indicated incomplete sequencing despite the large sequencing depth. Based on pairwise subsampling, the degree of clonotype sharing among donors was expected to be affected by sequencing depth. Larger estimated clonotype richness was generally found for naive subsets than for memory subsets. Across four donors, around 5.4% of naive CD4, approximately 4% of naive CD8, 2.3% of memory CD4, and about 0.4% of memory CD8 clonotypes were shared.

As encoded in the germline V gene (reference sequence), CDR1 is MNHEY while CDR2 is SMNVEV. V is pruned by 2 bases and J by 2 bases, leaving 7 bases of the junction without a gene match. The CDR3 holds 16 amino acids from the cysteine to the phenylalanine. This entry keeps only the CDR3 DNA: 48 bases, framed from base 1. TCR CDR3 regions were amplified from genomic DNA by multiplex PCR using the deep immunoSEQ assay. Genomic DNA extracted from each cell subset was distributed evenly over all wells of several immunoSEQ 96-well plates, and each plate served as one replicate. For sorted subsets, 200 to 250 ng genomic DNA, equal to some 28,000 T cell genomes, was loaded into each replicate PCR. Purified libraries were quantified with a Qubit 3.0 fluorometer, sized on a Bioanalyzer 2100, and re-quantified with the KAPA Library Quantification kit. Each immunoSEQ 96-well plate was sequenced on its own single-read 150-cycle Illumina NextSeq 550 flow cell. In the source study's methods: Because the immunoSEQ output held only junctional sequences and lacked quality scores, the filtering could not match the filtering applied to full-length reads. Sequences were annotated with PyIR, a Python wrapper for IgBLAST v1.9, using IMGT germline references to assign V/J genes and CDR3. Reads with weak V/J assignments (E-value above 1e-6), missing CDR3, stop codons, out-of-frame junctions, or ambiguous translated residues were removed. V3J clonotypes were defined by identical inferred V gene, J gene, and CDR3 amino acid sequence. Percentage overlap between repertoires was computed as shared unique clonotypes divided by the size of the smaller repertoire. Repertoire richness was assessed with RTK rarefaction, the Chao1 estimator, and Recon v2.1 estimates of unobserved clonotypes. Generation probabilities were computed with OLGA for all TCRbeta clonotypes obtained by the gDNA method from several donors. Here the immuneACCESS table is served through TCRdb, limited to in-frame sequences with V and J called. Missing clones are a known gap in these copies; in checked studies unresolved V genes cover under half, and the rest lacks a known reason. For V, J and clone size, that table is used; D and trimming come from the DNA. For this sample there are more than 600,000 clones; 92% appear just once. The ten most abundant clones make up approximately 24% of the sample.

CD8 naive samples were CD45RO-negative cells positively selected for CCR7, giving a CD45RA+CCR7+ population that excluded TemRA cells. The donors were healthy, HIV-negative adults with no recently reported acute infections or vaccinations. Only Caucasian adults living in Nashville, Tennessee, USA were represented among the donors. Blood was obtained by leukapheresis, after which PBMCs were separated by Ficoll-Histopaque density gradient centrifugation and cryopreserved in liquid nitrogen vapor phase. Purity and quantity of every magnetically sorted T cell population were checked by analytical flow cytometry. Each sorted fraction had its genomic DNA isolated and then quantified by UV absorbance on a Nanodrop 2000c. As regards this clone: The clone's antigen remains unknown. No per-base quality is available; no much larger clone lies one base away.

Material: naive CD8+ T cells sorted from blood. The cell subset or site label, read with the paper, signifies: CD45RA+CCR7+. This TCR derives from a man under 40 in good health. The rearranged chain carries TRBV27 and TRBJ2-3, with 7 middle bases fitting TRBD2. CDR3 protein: CASSLVRGRDTDTQYF. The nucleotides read TGTGCCAGCAGTTTAGTTCGCGGGAGAGACACAGATACGCAGTATTTT.